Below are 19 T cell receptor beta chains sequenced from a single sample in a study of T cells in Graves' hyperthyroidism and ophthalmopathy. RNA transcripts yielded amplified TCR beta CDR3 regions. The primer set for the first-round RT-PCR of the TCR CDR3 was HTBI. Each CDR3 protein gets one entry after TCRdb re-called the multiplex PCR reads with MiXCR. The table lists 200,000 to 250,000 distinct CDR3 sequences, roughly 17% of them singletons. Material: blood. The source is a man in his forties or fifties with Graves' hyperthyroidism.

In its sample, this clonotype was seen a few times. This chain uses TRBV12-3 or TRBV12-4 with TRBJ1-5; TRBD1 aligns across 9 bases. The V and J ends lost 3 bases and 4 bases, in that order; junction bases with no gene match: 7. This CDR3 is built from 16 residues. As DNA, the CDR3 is TGTGCCAGCAGTTTTACAGGGGGCAGACGGAATCAGCCCCAGCATTTT. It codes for CASSFTGGRRNQPQHF.

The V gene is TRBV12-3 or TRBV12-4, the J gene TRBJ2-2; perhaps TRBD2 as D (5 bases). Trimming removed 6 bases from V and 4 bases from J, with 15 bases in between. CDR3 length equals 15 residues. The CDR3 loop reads CASSLGRAGTGELFF. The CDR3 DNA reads TGTGCCAGCAGCCTAGGGCGGGCGGGCACCGGGGAGCTGTTTTTT.

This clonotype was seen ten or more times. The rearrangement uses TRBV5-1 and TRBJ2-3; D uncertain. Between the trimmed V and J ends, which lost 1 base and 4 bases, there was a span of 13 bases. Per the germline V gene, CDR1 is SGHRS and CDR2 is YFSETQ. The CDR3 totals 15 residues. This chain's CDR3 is CASSLIKGHADTQYF. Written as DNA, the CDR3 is TGCGCCAGCAGCTTGATCAAGGGCCATGCAGATACGCAGTATTTT.

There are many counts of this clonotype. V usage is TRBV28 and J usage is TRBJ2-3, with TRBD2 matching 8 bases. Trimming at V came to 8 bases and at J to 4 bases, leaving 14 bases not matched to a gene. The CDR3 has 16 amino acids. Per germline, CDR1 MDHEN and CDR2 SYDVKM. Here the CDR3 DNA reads TGTGCCAGCGACCGGATTAGAGCGGGAGCCCCAGATACGCAGTATTTT. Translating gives CASDRIRAGAPDTQYF. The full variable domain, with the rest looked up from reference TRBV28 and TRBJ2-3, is DVKVTQSSRYLVKRTGEKVFLECVQDMDHENMFWYRQDPGLGLRLIYFSYDVKMKEKGDIPEGYSVSREKKERFSLILESASTNQTSMYLCASDRIRAGAPDTQYFGPGTRLTVL.

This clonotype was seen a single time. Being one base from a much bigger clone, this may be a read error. As DNA, the CDR3 is TGTGCCAGCAGCCCGGGCAGGGCCATTGAAGCTTTCTTT. Its translation: CASSPGRAIEAFF. The chain employs TRBV7-2 and TRBJ1-1, with D perhaps matching TRBD1 (5 bases). Looked up from germline, CDR1 is SGHTA and CDR2 is FQGNSA. The V end was cut by 5 bases, the J end by 7 bases, with 14 bases between. The CDR3 runs to 13 residues.

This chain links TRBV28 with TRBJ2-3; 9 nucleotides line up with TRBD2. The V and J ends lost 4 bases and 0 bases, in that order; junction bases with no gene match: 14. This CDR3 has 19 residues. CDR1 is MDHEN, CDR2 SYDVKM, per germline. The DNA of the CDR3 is TGTGCCAGCAGTTCGACTAGCGGAATATACCCGAATAGCACAGATACGCAGTATTTT. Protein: CASSSTSGIYPNSTDTQYF.

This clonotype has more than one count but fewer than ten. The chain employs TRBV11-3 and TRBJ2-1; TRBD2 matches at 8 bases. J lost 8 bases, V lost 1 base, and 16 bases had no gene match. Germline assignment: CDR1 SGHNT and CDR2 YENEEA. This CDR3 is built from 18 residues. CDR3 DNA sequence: TGTGCCAGCAGCTTAGGGGTAGGGTATGGGCGGGAGGCGGATGAGCAGTTCTTC. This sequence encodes CASSLGVGYGREADEQFF.

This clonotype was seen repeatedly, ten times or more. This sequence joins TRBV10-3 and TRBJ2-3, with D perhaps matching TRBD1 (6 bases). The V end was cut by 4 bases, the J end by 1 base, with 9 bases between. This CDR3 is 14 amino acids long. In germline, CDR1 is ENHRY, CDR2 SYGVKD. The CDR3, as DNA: TGTGCCATCAGTGTGGGACAAGGCACAGATACGCAGTATTTT. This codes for CAISVGQGTDTQYF.

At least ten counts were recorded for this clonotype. CDR3 in amino acids: CASSWDRGNTGELFF. CDR3 coding DNA: TGTGCCAGCAGCTGGGACAGGGGGAACACCGGGGAGCTGTTTTTT. This sequence joins TRBV2 and TRBJ2-2, with TRBD1 identical over 10 bases. The CDR3 loop spans 15 amino acids. Germline CDR1 is SNHLY and CDR2 is FYNNEI. V was pared by 6 bases and J by 1 base, with 2 bases of the junction left unmatched.

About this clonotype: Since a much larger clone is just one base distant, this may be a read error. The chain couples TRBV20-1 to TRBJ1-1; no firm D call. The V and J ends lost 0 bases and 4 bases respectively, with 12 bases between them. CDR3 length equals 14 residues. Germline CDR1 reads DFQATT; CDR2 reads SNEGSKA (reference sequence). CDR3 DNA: TGCAGTGCTAGAGACCCCAGAAAGGGCACTGAAGCTTTCTTT. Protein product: CSARDPRKGTEAFF.

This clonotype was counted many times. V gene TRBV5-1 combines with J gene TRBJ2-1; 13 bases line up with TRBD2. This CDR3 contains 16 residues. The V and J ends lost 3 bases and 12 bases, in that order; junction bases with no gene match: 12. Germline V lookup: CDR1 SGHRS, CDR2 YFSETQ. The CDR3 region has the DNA TGCGCCAGCAGCTGGGGGACTAGCGGGGAGGTGTGGCGGCAGTTCTTC. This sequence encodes CASSWGTSGEVWRQFF. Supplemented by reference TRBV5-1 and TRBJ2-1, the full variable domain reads KAGVTQTPRYLIKTRGQQVTLSCSPISGHRSVSWYQQTPGQGLQFLFEYFSETQRNKGNFPGRFSGRQFSNSRSEMNVSTLELGDSALYLCASSWGTSGEVWRQFFGPGTRLTVL.

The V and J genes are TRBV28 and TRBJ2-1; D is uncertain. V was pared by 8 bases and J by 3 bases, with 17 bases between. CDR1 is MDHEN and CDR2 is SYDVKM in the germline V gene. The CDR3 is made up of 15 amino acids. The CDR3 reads CASHVSAGRYNEQFF. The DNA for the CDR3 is TGTGCCAGCCATGTTTCTGCTGGGCGCTACAATGAGCAGTTCTTC. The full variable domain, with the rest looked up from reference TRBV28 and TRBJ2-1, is DVKVTQSSRYLVKRTGEKVFLECVQDMDHENMFWYRQDPGLGLRLIYFSYDVKMKEKGDIPEGYSVSREKKERFSLILESASTNQTSMYLCASHVSAGRYNEQFFGPGTRLTVL.

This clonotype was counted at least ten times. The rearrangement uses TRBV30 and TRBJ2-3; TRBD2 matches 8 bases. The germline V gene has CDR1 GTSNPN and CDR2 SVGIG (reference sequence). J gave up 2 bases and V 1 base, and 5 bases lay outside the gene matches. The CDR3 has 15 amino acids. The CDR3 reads CAWSGLAGFTDTQYF. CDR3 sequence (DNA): TGTGCCTGGAGTGGCCTAGCGGGCTTCACAGATACGCAGTATTTT.

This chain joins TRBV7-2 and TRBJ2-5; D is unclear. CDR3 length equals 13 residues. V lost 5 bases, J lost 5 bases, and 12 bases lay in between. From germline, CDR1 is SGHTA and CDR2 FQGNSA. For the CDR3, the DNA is TGTGCCAGCAGCACCAACGGGCAGGAGACCCAGTACTTC. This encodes CASSTNGQETQYF.

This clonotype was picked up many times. The CDR3 spells CASSPTGSNEQYF. As DNA, the CDR3 is TGTGCCAGCAGCCCGACAGGGTCGAACGAGCAGTACTTC. The chain joins TRBV7-2 to TRBJ2-7; 7 bases line up with TRBD1. Germline values: CDR1 SGHTA, CDR2 FQGNSA. V was pared by 5 bases and J by 5 bases, with 6 bases of the junction left unmatched. This CDR3 region has 13 residues.

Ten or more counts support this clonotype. In DNA, the CDR3 is TGTGCCAGCAGTTCGGACCGGGACTATGGAGATACGCAGTATTTT. Its translation: CASSSDRDYGDTQYF. The genes are TRBV28 and TRBJ2-3, with 7 bases lining up with TRBD2. V gave up 4 bases and J gave up 5 bases; unmatched junction bases: 9. Germline CDR1 MDHEN, CDR2 SYDVKM. This CDR3 comprises 15 residues.

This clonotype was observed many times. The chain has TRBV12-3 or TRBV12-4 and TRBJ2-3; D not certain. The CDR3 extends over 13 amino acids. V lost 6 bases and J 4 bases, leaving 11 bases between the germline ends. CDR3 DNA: TGTGCCAGCAGCTCCGTGACCCCAGATACGCAGTATTTT. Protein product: CASSSVTPDTQYF.

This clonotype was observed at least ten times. The CDR3, as DNA: TGTGCCAGCAGTTCCAGGGCCTGGTACACAGATACGCAGTATTTT. It is translated as CASSSRAWYTDTQYF. V gene TRBV27 combines with J gene TRBJ2-3; D might be TRBD1 (5 bases). V was trimmed by 4 bases and J by 2 bases, leaving 13 bases between them. The germline CDR1 and CDR2 sequences are MNHEY and SMNVEV (reference sequence). The CDR3 extends over 15 amino acids.

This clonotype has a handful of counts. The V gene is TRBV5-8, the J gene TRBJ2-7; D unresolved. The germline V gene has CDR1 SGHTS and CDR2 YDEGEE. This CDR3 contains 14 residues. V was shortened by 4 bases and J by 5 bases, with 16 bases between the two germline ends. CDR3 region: CASSAAKSPHEQYF. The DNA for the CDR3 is TGTGCCAGCAGCGCAGCGAAGAGCCCTCACGAGCAGTACTTC.